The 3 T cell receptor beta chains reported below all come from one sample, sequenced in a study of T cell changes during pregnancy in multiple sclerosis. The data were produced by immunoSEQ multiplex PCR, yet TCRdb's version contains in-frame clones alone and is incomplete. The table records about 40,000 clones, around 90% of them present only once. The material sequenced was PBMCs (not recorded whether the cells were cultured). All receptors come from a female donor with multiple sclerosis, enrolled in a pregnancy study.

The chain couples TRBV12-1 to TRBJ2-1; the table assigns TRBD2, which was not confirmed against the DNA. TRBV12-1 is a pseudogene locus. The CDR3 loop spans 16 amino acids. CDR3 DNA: TGTGCCAGCAGTCGCTTCCCCCAGCGGGAGTCGGATGAGCAGTTCTTC. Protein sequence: CASSRFPQRESDEQFF.

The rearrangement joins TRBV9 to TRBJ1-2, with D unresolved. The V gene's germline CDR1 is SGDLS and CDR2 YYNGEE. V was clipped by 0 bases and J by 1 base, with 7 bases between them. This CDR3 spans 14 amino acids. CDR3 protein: CASSVAGGNYGYTF. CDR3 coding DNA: TGTGCCAGCAGCGTAGCCGGAGGTAACTATGGCTACACCTTC.

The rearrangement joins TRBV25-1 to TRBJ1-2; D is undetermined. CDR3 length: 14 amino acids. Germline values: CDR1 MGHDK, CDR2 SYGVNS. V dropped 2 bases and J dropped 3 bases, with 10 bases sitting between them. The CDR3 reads CASSEPTPDYGYTF. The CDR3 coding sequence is TGTGCCAGCAGTGAACCCACACCTGACTATGGCTACACCTTC.